The present entry profiles one T cell receptor beta chain with its context. The repertoire was sequenced with immunoSEQ multiplex PCR; TCRdb's copy has only in-frame clones and lacks some. Altogether about 60,000 clones are present, more than 80% being singletons, with the ten largest covering approximately 0.49%. This entry comes from a study of T cell changes during pregnancy in multiple sclerosis. The clonotype was recovered from a female donor in good health, enrolled as a control in a pregnancy study. The sample in question was CD4+ T cells from peripheral blood mononuclear cells, obtained after pregnancy.

CDR3 sequence: CASTRSRKVNGYTF. The DNA of the CDR3 is TGTGCCAGCACTCGATCGCGAAAAGTCAATGGCTACACCTTC. This chain connects TRBV6-5 to TRBJ1-2; D is uncertain. From germline, CDR1 is MNHEY and CDR2 SVGAGI. The CDR3 spans 14 residues. Trimming stripped 7 bases from V and 6 bases from J, with 18 bases between.